A selection of T cell receptor beta chains follows, all from one sample in a study of cytomegalovirus exposure and HLA in healthy donors. Sequenced by immunoSEQ multiplex PCR; TCRdb stores in-frame clones only, minus some. This repertoire shows around 170,000 clones, around three quarters found once; its top ten account for about 2.5%. Sequenced material: PBMCs. These TCRs come from a woman younger than 45 in good health and CMV-seropositive. Each CDR3 is given with its conserved first and last residue. D genes are given only for firm matches. The listing skips clone size in some rows; elsewhere it reads once, few, many or a size class.

size: -; length: 15; D: -; V: TRBV6-5; J: TRBJ2-2; DNA: TGTGCCAGCAGTTACAGGGAGTCGAACACCGGGGAGCTGTTTTTT; CDR3: CASSYRESNTGELFF
size: -; length: 15; D: -; V: TRBV9; J: TRBJ2-7; DNA: TGTGCCAGCAGCCCGAGCCGGGGAAGCTCCTACGAGCAGTACTTC; CDR3: CASSPSRGSSYEQYF
size: few; length: 15; D: -; V: TRBV11-3; J: TRBJ2-5; DNA: TGTGCCAGCAGCCCGGGAGAGAGGGCCCAAGAGACCCAGTACTTC; CDR3: CASSPGERAQETQYF
size: -; length: 17; D: -; V: TRBV6-1; J: TRBJ1-5; DNA: TGTGCCAGCAGTGAAGGTCAGGGGAACCCTGGCAATCAGCCCCAGCATTTT; CDR3: CASSEGQGNPGNQPQHF
size: -; length: 17; D: TRBD1; V: TRBV7-9; J: TRBJ2-6; DNA: TGTGCCAGCACCCGGACAGGGGATACTTCTGGGGCCAACGGCCTGACTTTC; CDR3: CASTRTGDTSGANGLTF
size: -; length: 17; D: TRBD1; V: TRBV27; J: TRBJ2-7; DNA: TGTGCCAGCAGTGACGGACAGGGGGGCGAACCATACTACGAGCAGTACTTC; CDR3: CASSDGQGGEPYYEQYF
size: -; length: 15; D: -; V: TRBV28; J: TRBJ2-7; DNA: TGTGCCAGCAGTCAACAAACCGGGACACCCTACGAGCAGTACTTC; CDR3: CASSQQTGTPYEQYF
size: once; length: 13; D: TRBD1; V: TRBV2; J: TRBJ2-7; DNA: TGTGCCAGCAGGGGGACAGGAGGGGACGAGCAGTACTTC; CDR3: CASRGTGGDEQYF
size: -; length: 15; D: TRBD2; V: TRBV7-2; J: TRBJ2-5; DNA: TGTGCCAGCAGCTCCGGGGGGGCTCACCAAGAGACCCAGTACTTC; CDR3: CASSSGGAHQETQYF
size: once; length: 18; D: TRBD1; V: TRBV4-1; J: TRBJ1-3; DNA: TGCGCCAGCAGCCTTTCGGGACAGGGAACGATCTCTGGAAACACCATATATTTT; CDR3: CASSLSGQGTISGNTIYF
size: -; length: 14; D: TRBD1; V: TRBV4-3; J: TRBJ1-6; DNA: TGCGCCAGCAGCCAAGCAGGCAGGGGGGCGCCCCTCCACTTT; CDR3: CASSQAGRGAPLHF
size: -; length: 15; D: TRBD2; V: TRBV11-2; J: TRBJ2-7; DNA: TGTGCCAGCACCGGGACTAGCGGGGGGTCCTACGAGCAGTACTTC; CDR3: CASTGTSGGSYEQYF
size: -; length: 12; D: -; V: TRBV30; J: TRBJ1-2; DNA: TGTGCCTGGAGTCTGGGGAGCTATGGCTACACCTTC; CDR3: CAWSLGSYGYTF
size: -; length: 17; D: -; V: TRBV4-3; J: TRBJ1-1; DNA: TGCGCCAGCAGCCAAGAACGAGGGACCGGGGGGAACACTGAAGCTTTCTTT; CDR3: CASSQERGTGGNTEAFF
size: -; length: 12; D: -; V: TRBV30; J: TRBJ2-7; DNA: TGTGCCTGGAGTCCCGGGGCCTACGAGCAGTACTTC; CDR3: CAWSPGAYEQYF
size: few; length: 13; D: -; V: TRBV4-3; J: TRBJ1-1; DNA: TGCGCCAGCAGCCAAGACCGCGGGGGCGAAGCTTTCTTT; CDR3: CASSQDRGGEAFF
size: -; length: 14; D: -; V: TRBV7-2; J: TRBJ1-4; DNA: TGTGCCAGCAGCACGCGGCGGGAGGGTGAAAAACTGTTTTTT; CDR3: CASSTRREGEKLFF
size: -; length: 16; D: TRBD1; V: TRBV10-3; J: TRBJ1-1; DNA: TGTGCCATCAGTGGGGGGACAGACCGCGGGGACACTGAAGCTTTCTTT; CDR3: CAISGGTDRGDTEAFF
size: -; length: 15; D: TRBD1; V: TRBV5-1; J: TRBJ1-3; DNA: TGCGCCAGCAGCCGTGGGACAGACCCTGGAAACACCATATATTTT; CDR3: CASSRGTDPGNTIYF
size: -; length: 14; D: TRBD1; V: TRBV5-6; J: TRBJ1-2; DNA: TGTGCCAGCAGGCAGACAGGGGGCGCGGATGGCTACACCTTC; CDR3: CASRQTGGADGYTF
size: -; length: 15; D: TRBD2; V: TRBV9; J: TRBJ2-1; DNA: TGTGCCAGCAGCGCAAGCGGGGGGACCTACAATGAGCAGTTCTTC; CDR3: CASSASGGTYNEQFF
size: -; length: 14; D: TRBD2; V: TRBV10-3; J: TRBJ2-2; DNA: TGTGCCACCCTAGCGGGCGCGAACACCGGGGAGCTGTTTTTT; CDR3: CATLAGANTGELFF
size: -; length: 19; D: TRBD2; V: TRBV28; J: TRBJ2-2; DNA: TGTGCCAGCAGTTCCCCCCGGAGACTAGCGGGGGGGCCTGGCGGGGAGCTGTTTTTT; CDR3: CASSSPRRLAGGPGGELFF
size: -; length: 14; D: TRBD1; V: TRBV6-1; J: TRBJ2-7; DNA: TGTGCCAGCACCTTCGAGGGACAGGGCTACGAGCAGTACTTC; CDR3: CASTFEGQGYEQYF
size: -; length: 17; D: -; V: TRBV7-6; J: TRBJ2-7; DNA: TGTGCCAGCAGCTTAGAGCCCGACGGACCGCGGAACAGGGAGCAGTACTTC; CDR3: CASSLEPDGPRNREQYF
size: -; length: 12; D: TRBD2; V: TRBV11-3; J: TRBJ2-7; DNA: TGTGCCAGCAGCGGCCGGGGGGGCGAGCAGTACTTC; CDR3: CASSGRGGEQYF